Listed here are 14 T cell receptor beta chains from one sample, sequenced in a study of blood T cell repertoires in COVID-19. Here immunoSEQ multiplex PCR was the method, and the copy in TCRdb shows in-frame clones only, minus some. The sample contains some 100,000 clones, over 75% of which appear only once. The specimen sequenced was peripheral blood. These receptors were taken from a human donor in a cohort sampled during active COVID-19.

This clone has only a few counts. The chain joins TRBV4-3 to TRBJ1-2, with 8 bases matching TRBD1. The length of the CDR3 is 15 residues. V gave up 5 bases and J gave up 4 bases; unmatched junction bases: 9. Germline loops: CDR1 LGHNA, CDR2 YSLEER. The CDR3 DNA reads TGCGCCAGCAGCTTTACCGGGACAGGAGCCTATGGCTACACCTTC. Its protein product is CASSFTGTGAYGYTF.

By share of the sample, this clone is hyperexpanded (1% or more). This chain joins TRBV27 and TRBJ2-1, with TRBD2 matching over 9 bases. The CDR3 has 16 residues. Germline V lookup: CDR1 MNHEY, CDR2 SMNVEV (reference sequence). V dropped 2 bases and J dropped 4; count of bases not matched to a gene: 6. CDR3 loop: CASSLVAGAPYNEQFF. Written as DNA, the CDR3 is TGTGCCAGCAGTTTAGTAGCGGGGGCCCCTTACAATGAGCAGTTCTTC.

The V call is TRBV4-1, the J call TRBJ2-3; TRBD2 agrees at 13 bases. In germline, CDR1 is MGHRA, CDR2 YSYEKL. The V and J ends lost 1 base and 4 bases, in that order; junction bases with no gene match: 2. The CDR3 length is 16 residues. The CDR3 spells CASSQGGLAGADTQYF. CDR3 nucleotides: TGCGCCAGCAGCCAAGGAGGACTAGCGGGGGCAGATACGCAGTATTTT.

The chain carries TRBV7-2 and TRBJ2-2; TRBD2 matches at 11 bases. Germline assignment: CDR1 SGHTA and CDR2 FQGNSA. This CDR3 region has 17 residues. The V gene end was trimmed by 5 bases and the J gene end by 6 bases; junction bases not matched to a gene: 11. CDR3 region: CASSRSGGALGAGELFF. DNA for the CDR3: TGTGCCAGCAGCCGTAGCGGGGGGGCCTTAGGGGCCGGGGAGCTGTTTTTT.

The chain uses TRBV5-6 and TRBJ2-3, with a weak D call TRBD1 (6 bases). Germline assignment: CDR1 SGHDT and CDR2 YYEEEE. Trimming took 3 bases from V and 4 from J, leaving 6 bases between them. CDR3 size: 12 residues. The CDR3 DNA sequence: TGTGCCAGCAGCTACAGGGCAGATACGCAGTATTTT. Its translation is CASSYRADTQYF. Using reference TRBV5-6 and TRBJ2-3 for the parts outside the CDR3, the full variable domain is DAGVTQSPTHLIKTRGQQVTLRCSPKSGHDTVSWYQQALGQGPQFIFQYYEEEERQRGNFPDRFSGHQFPNYSSELNVNALLLGDSALYLCASSYRADTQYFGPGTRLTVL.

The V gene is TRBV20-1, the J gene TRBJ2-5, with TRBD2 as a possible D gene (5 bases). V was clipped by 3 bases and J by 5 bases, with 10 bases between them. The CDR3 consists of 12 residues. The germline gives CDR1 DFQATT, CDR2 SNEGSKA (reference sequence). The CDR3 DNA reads TGCAGTGCTAGTCCCGGGGTTGAGACCCAGTACTTC. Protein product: CSASPGVETQYF.

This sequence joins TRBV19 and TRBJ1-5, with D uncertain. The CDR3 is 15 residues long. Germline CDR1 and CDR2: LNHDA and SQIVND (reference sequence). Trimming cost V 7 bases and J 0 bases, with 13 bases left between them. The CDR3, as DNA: TGTGCCAGTATCTCGGAGGGCCGTAGCAATCAGCCCCAGCATTTT. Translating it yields CASISEGRSNQPQHF. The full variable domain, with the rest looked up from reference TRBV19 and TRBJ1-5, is DGGITQSPKYLFRKEGQNVTLSCEQNLNHDAMYWYRQDPGQGLRLIYYSQIVNDFQKGDIAEGYSVSREKKESFPLTVTSAQKNPTAFYLCASISEGRSNQPQHFGDGTRLSIL.

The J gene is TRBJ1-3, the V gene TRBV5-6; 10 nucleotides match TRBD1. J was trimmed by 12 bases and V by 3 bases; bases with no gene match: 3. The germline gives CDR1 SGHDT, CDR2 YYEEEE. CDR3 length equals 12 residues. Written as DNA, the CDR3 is TGTGCCAGCAGCTCTGGACAGGGGGTCATATATTTT. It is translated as CASSSGQGVIYF. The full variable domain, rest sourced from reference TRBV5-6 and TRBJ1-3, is DAGVTQSPTHLIKTRGQQVTLRCSPKSGHDTVSWYQQALGQGPQFIFQYYEEEERQRGNFPDRFSGHQFPNYSSELNVNALLLGDSALYLCASSSGQGVIYFGEGSWLTVV.

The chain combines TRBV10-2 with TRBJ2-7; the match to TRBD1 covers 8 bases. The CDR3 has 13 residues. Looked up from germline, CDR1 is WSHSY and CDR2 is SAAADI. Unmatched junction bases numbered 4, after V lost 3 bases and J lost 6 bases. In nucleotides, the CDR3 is TGCGCCAGCAGTGACAGGGGGCTAGGCGAGCAGTACTTC. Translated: CASSDRGLGEQYF.

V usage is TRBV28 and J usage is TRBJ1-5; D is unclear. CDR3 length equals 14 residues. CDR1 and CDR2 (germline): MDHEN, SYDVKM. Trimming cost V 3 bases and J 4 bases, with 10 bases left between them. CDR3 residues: CASSFYAGNQPQHF. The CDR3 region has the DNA TGTGCCAGCAGTTTTTATGCAGGAAATCAGCCCCAGCATTTT.

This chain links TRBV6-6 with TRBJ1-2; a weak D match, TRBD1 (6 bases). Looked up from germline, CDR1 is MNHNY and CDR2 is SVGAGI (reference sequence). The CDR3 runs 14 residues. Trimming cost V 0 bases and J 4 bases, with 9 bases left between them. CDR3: CASSYSDRFYGYTF. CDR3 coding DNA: TGTGCCAGCAGTTACTCGGACAGATTCTATGGCTACACCTTC.

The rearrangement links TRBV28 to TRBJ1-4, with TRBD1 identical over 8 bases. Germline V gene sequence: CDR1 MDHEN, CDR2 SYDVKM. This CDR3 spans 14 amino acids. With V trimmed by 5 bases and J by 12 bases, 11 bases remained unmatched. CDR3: CASSLDRVVRELFF. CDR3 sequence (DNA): TGTGCCAGCAGTCTGGACAGGGTAGTTAGGGAACTGTTTTTT.

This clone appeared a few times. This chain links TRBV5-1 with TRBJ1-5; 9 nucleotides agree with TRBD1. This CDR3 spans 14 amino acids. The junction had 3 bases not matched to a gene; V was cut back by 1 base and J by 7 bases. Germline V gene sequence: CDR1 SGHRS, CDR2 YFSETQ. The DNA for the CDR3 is TGCGCCAGCAGCTTGCGGACAGGGGTCCAGCCCCAGCATTTT. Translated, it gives CASSLRTGVQPQHF.

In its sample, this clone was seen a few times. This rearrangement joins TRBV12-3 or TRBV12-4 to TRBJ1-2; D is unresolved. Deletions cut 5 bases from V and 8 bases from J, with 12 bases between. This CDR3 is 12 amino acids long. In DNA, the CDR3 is TGTGCCAGCAGTCCCACAGTCTCCGGCTACACCTTC. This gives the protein CASSPTVSGYTF.